The rows below give T cell receptor beta chains drawn from one sample of a study of neurological immune-mediated disorders. TCRdb used MiXCR to reprocess the 5' RACE reads, holding one entry per CDR3 protein. Of about 82,000 distinct CDR3 sequences in the sample, 2% to 3% were seen once. Source material: PBMCs. These receptors all come from a woman younger than 45 with multiple sclerosis. The CDR3 runs from the conserved cysteine through the conserved F or W. The order of the fields is CDR3 protein, CDR3 DNA, D gene, V gene, J gene, clone size. A D gene is named only where the DNA matches it firmly. Expanded clones get a size class; other rows say once, few or many, or leave the size out.

CASSFQYDLWDF	TGTGCCAGCAGCTTCCAGTACGACCTATGGGATTTT	-	TRBV11-2	TRBJ2-3	many
CASRGIFDGYTF	TGCGCCAGCAGGGGGATTTTTGATGGCTACACCTTC	-	TRBV10-2	TRBJ1-2	many
CSARKIEATAHNEQFF	TGCAGTGCTAGAAAAATAGAAGCCACTGCTCACAATGAGCAGTTCTTC	-	TRBV20-1	TRBJ2-1	many
CASSLMNTGELFF	TGCGCCAGCAGCTTAATGAACACCGGGGAGCTGTTTTTT	-	TRBV5-1	TRBJ2-2	many
CASSPGGGDPYEQYF	TGCGCCAGCAGCCCTGGGGGCGGGGACCCCTACGAGCAGTACTTC	-	TRBV5-1	TRBJ2-7	many
CASSSHLDEQFF	TGTGCCAGCAGTTCCCATTTGGATGAGCAGTTCTTC	-	TRBV6-5	TRBJ2-1	many
CSASRRAAQNEQYF	TGCAGTGCTAGTCGACGGGCGGCTCAGAACGAGCAGTACTTC	-	TRBV20-1	TRBJ2-7	many
CSAPPPEANLNTEAFF	TGCAGTGCTCCACCACCAGAGGCAAATTTGAACACTGAAGCTTTCTTT	-	TRBV20-1	TRBJ1-1	many
CASSLDGKETGYTF	TGCGCCAGCAGCTTGGACGGGAAGGAGACCGGCTACACCTTC	-	TRBV5-1	TRBJ1-2	many
CASSLRLAGGYEQYF	TGTGCCAGCAGCTTACGCCTAGCGGGAGGCTACGAGCAGTACTTC	TRBD2	TRBV11-3	TRBJ2-7	few
CASSFGDEQYF	TGCGCCAGCAGCTTCGGAGACGAGCAGTACTTC	-	TRBV5-1	TRBJ2-7	many
CASSLAGGGEAFF	TGCGCCAGCAGCTTGGCAGGGGGCGGTGAAGCTTTCTTT	TRBD1	TRBV5-1	TRBJ1-1	many
CASSLTTVARDEQYF	TGTGCCAGCAGCTTGACTACGGTGGCCAGGGACGAGCAGTACTTC	-	TRBV5-6	TRBJ2-7	many
CASSLIEGAGQPQHF	TGTGCCAGCAGTTTAATAGAGGGGGCGGGTCAGCCCCAGCATTTT	TRBD1	TRBV12-3/TRBV12-4	TRBJ1-5	many
CASRKQGGSYEQYF	TGTGCCAGCAGAAAGCAGGGGGGATCCTACGAGCAGTACTTC	-	TRBV6-2/TRBV6-3	TRBJ2-7	many
CASSLSERPITGELFF	TGTGCCAGCAGCTTAAGCGAGCGCCCAATCACCGGGGAGCTGTTTTTT	-	TRBV7-8	TRBJ2-2	many
CSGGDMNTEAFF	TGCAGCGGGGGGGACATGAACACTGAAGCTTTCTTT	-	TRBV29-1	TRBJ1-1	many
CASSPSDTQYF	TGTGCCAGCAGCCCCTCAGATACGCAGTATTTT	-	TRBV11-1	TRBJ2-3	many
CASSLTGALSYNEQFF	TGCGCCAGCAGCTTGACTGGGGCCCTCTCCTACAATGAGCAGTTCTTC	-	TRBV5-1	TRBJ2-1	many
CASSRVTGKTYYEQYF	TGCGCCAGCAGCCGTGTGACAGGGAAGACCTACTACGAGCAGTACTTC	TRBD1	TRBV4-1	TRBJ2-7	many
CASSQVLNTGELFF	TGTGCCAGCAGCCAAGTTTTGAACACCGGGGAGCTGTTTTTT	-	TRBV3-1	TRBJ2-2	many
CSARDLQDSYNEQFF	TGCAGTGCTAGAGATTTACAGGACTCCTACAATGAGCAGTTCTTC	-	TRBV20-1	TRBJ2-1	many
CSVEDSRGGGTEAFF	TGCAGCGTTGAAGATTCACGCGGAGGAGGCACTGAAGCTTTCTTT	-	TRBV29-1	TRBJ1-1	many
CASSQDAGGGNEQFF	TGCGCCAGCAGCCAAGACGCAGGGGGAGGCAATGAGCAGTTCTTC	-	TRBV4-3	TRBJ2-1	few
CSAIGTGSTDTQYF	TGCAGTGCTATCGGGACAGGGAGCACAGATACGCAGTATTTT	TRBD1	TRBV20-1	TRBJ2-3	many
CSASRRKRDYGYTF	TGCAGTGCTAGCCGTCGAAAGAGGGATTATGGCTACACCTTC	-	TRBV20-1	TRBJ1-2	-
CASSPFTDTQYF	TGTGCCAGCAGCCCGTTCACAGATACGCAGTATTTT	-	TRBV7-9	TRBJ2-3	many
CSARGLEAWDEQFF	TGCAGTGCGAGGGGACTAGAGGCCTGGGATGAGCAGTTCTTC	TRBD2	TRBV20-1	TRBJ2-1	many